This T cell receptor (beta chain) came from a study of shared clonotypes between healthy human individuals. Data came from immunoSEQ multiplex PCR; TCRdb stores just in-frame clones and leaves some out. In the table there are hundreds of thousands of clones, more than 95% of which are singletons. CD45RO negativity and positive selection for CCR7 defined naive CD8 cells, a population that excluded terminally differentiated effector memory CD45RA+ cells. This sequence originates from a man aged 25 to 40 in good health. Sequencing was done on a sample of naive CD8+ T cells sorted from blood.

CDR3 region: CASNRDRAYEQYF. DNA for the CDR3: TGTGCCAGCAACCGGGACAGGGCCTACGAGCAGTACTTC. V gene TRBV7-2 combines with J gene TRBJ2-7; 9 bases are a match to TRBD1. This CDR3 is built from 13 residues. Trimming took 7 bases from V and 2 from J; bases not matched to a gene: 3. The germline gives CDR1 SGHTA, CDR2 FQGNSA. The entire variable domain, with the rest obtained from reference TRBV7-2 and TRBJ2-7, is as follows: GAGVSQSPSNKVTEKGKDVELRCDPISGHTALYWYRQSLGQGLEFLIYFQGNSAPDKSGLPSDRFSAERTGGSVSTLTIQRTQQEDSAVYLCASNRDRAYEQYFGPGTRLTVT.